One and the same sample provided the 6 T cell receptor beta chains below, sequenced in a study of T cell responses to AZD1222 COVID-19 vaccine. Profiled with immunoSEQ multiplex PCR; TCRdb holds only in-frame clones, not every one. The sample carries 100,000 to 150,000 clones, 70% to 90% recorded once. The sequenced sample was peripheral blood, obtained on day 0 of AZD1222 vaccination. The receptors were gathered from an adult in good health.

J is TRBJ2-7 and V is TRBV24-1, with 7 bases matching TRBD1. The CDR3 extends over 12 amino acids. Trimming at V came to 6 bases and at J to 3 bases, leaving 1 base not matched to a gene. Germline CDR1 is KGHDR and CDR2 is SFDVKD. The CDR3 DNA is TGTGCCACCAGTAACAGGGGCTACGAGCAGTACTTC. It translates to CATSNRGYEQYF.

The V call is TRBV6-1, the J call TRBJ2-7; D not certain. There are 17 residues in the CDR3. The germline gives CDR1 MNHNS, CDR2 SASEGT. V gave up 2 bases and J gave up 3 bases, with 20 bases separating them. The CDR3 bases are TGTGCCAGCAGTGAATCTTTTTTCCGGCAAACGGGCTACGAGCAGTACTTC. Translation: CASSESFFRQTGYEQYF.

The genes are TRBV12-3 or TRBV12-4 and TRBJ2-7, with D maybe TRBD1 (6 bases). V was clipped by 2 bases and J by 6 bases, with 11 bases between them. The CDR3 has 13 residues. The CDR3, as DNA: TGTGCCAGCAGTTTAAAACTCAGGGGCGAGCAGTACTTC. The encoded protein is CASSLKLRGEQYF.

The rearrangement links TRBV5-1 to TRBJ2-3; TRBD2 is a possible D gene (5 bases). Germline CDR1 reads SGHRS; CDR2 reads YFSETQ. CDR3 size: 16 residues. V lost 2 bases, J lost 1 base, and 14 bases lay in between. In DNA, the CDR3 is TGCGCCAGCAGCTTCGGACTCCCGGCCGGCACAGATACGCAGTATTTT. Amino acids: CASSFGLPAGTDTQYF.

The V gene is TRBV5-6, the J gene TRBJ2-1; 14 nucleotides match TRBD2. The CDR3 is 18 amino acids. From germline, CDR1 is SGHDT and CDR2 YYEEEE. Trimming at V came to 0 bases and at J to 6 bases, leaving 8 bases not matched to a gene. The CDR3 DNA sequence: TGTGCCAGCAGCTTGGGACTAGCGGGAGGGCCCTGGGGCAATGAGCAGTTCTTC. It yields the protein CASSLGLAGGPWGNEQFF.

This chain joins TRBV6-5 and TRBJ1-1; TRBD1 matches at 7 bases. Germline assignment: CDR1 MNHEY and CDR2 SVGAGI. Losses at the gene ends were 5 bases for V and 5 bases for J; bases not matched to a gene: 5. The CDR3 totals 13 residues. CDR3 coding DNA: TGTGCCAGCAGTACAGGGGAACGAACTGAAGCTTTCTTT. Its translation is CASSTGERTEAFF.